The clone carrying this TCR beta chain was recorded only once. This sample is part of a study of control samples from healthy donors and cancer patients. The CDR3 has 13 amino acids. With V trimmed by 5 bases and J by 5 bases, 5 bases remained unmatched. Germline loops: CDR1 SGHNT, CDR2 YENEEA. This table comes from immunoSEQ multiplex PCR, and its TCRdb copy is limited to in-frame clones, with some not included. This sample has under 200,000 clones, with 75% to 95% found just once. The TCR comes from a woman in her 30s in good health. The chain joins TRBV11-3 to TRBJ1-1; 7 bases map to TRBD1. The material sequenced was blood. In DNA form, the CDR3 reads TGTGCCAGCAGCGTTCACAGGGGAACTGAAGCTTTCTTT. Residues: CASSVHRGTEAFF.